These 21 T cell receptor beta chains share one sample of origin, sequenced in a study of neoadjuvant nivolumab and ipilimumab in lung cancer. The method was immunoSEQ multiplex PCR; TCRdb's version includes in-frame clones alone and lacks a portion of them. The sample has about 2,200 clones, about four fifths seen once. The sample consisted of adjacent normal lung tissue, taken after neoadjuvant nivolumab, alone or with ipilimumab, at or shortly before surgery. Receptors were obtained from an adult with non-small cell lung cancer.

Only one count was recorded for this clone. The chain uses TRBV19 and TRBJ2-1; 8 bases align to TRBD1. V gave up 6 bases and J gave up 1 base; unmatched junction bases: 5. The CDR3 loop spans 15 amino acids. Germline V gene data show CDR1 as LNHDA and CDR2 as SQIVND (reference sequence). The DNA of the CDR3 is TGTGCCAGTAGCTTCCGGACAGGGTCCTACAATGAGCAGTTCTTC. This sequence encodes CASSFRTGSYNEQFF.

The chain employs TRBV27 and TRBJ2-2; tentative D call: TRBD1 (5 bases). V was shortened by 5 bases and J by 1 base, with 17 bases between the two germline ends. The CDR3 has 17 amino acids. Germline V gene lookup returns CDR1 MNHEY and CDR2 SMNVEV (reference sequence). As DNA, the CDR3 is TGTGCCAGCAGTCCATCCACCCCAGGGATGAACACCGGGGAGCTGTTTTTT. Amino acid sequence: CASSPSTPGMNTGELFF.

The chain has TRBV27 and TRBJ1-5; unclear D gene. Trimming cost V 6 bases and J 11 bases, with 14 bases left between them. Germline V gene sequence: CDR1 MNHEY, CDR2 SMNVEV (reference sequence). CDR3 length: 12 amino acids. Written as DNA, the CDR3 is TGTGCCAGCAGCCTTAACAATTGGACCCAGCATTTT. This encodes CASSLNNWTQHF.

The chain is built from TRBV12-5 and TRBJ1-1, with unresolved D. Germline lookup yields CDR1 LGHNT and CDR2 FRNRAP. V lost 1 base to trimming and J lost 2 bases, with 5 bases between them. This CDR3 is 13 amino acids long. This CDR3 reads CASGLGGNTEAFF. For the CDR3, the DNA is TGTGCTAGTGGTTTGGGGGGAAACACTGAAGCTTTCTTT.

The V and J genes are TRBV10-1 and TRBJ2-2; D tentatively reads TRBD1 or TRBD2 (5 bases each). This CDR3 region has 14 residues. V gave up 8 bases and J gave up 0 bases, with 10 bases separating them. The germline V gene encodes CDR1 WNHNN and CDR2 SYGVQD (reference sequence). The CDR3 nucleotides read TGCGCCAGCCGGGACGACGCGAACACCGGGGAGCTGTTTTTT. It yields the protein CASRDDANTGELFF.

This rearrangement joins TRBV11-2 to TRBJ1-1; D gene uncertain. Germline V gene sequence: CDR1 SGHAT, CDR2 FQNNGV. V lost 0 bases and J lost 0, with 11 bases in between. The CDR3 runs 16 residues. The CDR3 nucleotides are TGTGCCAGCAGCTTAGATCTCAGTTTAATGAACACTGAAGCTTTCTTT. Translated: CASSLDLSLMNTEAFF.

This chain connects TRBV9 to TRBJ1-2; D not resolved. The V end was cut by 3 bases, the J end by 8 bases, with 14 bases between. CDR1 and CDR2 from the germline V gene are SGDLS and YYNGEE. The CDR3 has 13 residues. DNA for the CDR3: TGTGCCAGCAGCGACCCGGGTAGGATGGGCTACACCTTC. Translated: CASSDPGRMGYTF.

The chain carries TRBV5-6 and TRBJ2-3; 8 nucleotides align to TRBD2. V dropped 3 bases and J dropped 2; count of bases not matched to a gene: 5. The CDR3 has 15 residues. Looked up from germline, CDR1 is SGHDT and CDR2 is YYEEEE. This chain's CDR3 is CASSWGGRTTDTQYF. CDR3 nucleotide sequence: TGTGCCAGCAGCTGGGGCGGGAGGACCACAGATACGCAGTATTTT.

The chain couples TRBV6-1 to TRBJ2-3, with 8 bases lining up with TRBD2. The CDR3 length is 13 residues. Germline CDR1 reads MNHNS; CDR2 reads SASEGT. V lost 7 bases and J lost 7; bases outside the gene matches: 7. DNA of the CDR3: TGTGCCAGCACCTACGGGGGGGCAAATACGCAGTATTTT. Translation gives CASTYGGANTQYF.

The V call is TRBV7-2, the J call TRBJ2-7; D possibly corresponds to TRBD2 (5 bases). Trimming pared 5 bases from V and 4 bases from J, leaving 15 bases between. CDR3 size: 14 residues. The V gene's germline CDR1 is SGHTA and CDR2 FQGNSA. The DNA of the CDR3 is TGTGCCAGCAGCCCGGGGATATTGCCGTACGAGCAGTACTTC. Translation gives CASSPGILPYEQYF.

The chain links TRBV10-2 to TRBJ1-1; D is undetermined. V gave up 8 bases and J gave up 0 bases, with 4 bases separating them. This CDR3 has 11 amino acids. Germline V gene lookup returns CDR1 WSHSY and CDR2 SAAADI. The CDR3 bases are TGCGCCAGCGGGATGAACACTGAAGCTTTCTTT. Translation: CASGMNTEAFF.

The rearrangement joins TRBV5-1 to TRBJ2-7; 7 bases fit TRBD1. The CDR3 spans 15 residues. Germline V gene sequence: CDR1 SGHRS, CDR2 YFSETQ. The junction had 7 bases not matched to a gene; V was cut back by 2 bases and J by 2 bases. CDR3 amino acids: CASSLPGQLPYEQYF. Here the CDR3 DNA reads TGCGCCAGCAGCTTACCGGGACAGCTCCCCTACGAGCAGTACTTC.

The CDR3 here is CASSQGLAGVAQETQYF. CDR3 DNA sequence: TGCGCCAGCAGCCAAGGACTAGCGGGAGTTGCCCAAGAGACCCAGTACTTC. The genes are TRBV4-3 and TRBJ2-5; 12 positions match TRBD2. Germline lookup yields CDR1 LGHNA and CDR2 YSLEER. Trimming cost V 1 base and J 1 base; bases outside gene matches: 4. The CDR3 spans 17 residues.

This clone has a handful of counts. The rearrangement links TRBV10-1 to TRBJ2-1; 10 bases agree with TRBD2. The length of the CDR3 is 17 residues. V lost 0 bases, J lost 9 bases, and 11 bases stayed unmatched. CDR1 is WNHNN and CDR2 is SYGVQD in the germline V gene (reference sequence). This CDR3 is CASSESSLAGDKAEQFF. The CDR3 DNA reads TGCGCCAGCAGTGAGTCGTCTCTAGCGGGAGATAAGGCTGAGCAGTTCTTC.

The gene calls are TRBV7-9 and TRBJ2-1, with TRBD2 as a possible D gene (5 bases). CDR1 and CDR2 (germline): SEHNR, FQNEAQ (reference sequence). V was pared by 5 bases and J by 6 bases, with 8 bases between. CDR3 length: 12 amino acids. The CDR3 is CASSLGVNEQFF. Written as DNA, the CDR3 is TGTGCCAGCAGCCTCGGGGTCAATGAGCAGTTCTTC. Using reference TRBV7-9 and TRBJ2-1 for the parts outside the CDR3, the full variable domain is DTGVSQNPRHKITKRGQNVTFRCDPISEHNRLYWYRQTLGQGPEFLTYFQNEAQLEKSRLLSDRFSAERPKGSFSTLEIQRTEQGDSAMYLCASSLGVNEQFFGPGTRLTVL.

This chain connects TRBV18 to TRBJ2-1; 9 bases are a match to TRBD1. Trimming took 3 bases from V and 0 from J; bases not matched to a gene: 15. CDR1 is KGHSH, CDR2 LQKENI, per germline. The CDR3 sequence is 20 residues long. CDR3 DNA: TGTGCCAGCTCACCGGCGGGACAGGGTGTGAGGAGAGGCTCCTACAATGAGCAGTTCTTC. Translating it yields CASSPAGQGVRRGSYNEQFF. Full variable domain (missing parts from reference TRBV18 and TRBJ2-1): NAGVMQNPRHLVRRRGQEARLRCSPMKGHSHVYWYRQLPEEGLKFMVYLQKENIIDESGMPKERFSAEFPKEGPSILRIQQVVRGDSAAYFCASSPAGQGVRRGSYNEQFFGPGTRLTVL.

In this sample, this clone turned up a few times. This sequence joins TRBV5-1 and TRBJ2-5; the D gene is possibly TRBD2 (6 bases). Trimming stripped 0 bases from V and 9 bases from J, with 18 bases between. CDR3 length equals 15 residues. Looked up from germline, CDR1 is SGHRS and CDR2 is YFSETQ. The CDR3 coding sequence is TGCGCCAGCAGCTTGGCCGTGGGAAACACGGGGGCCCAGTACTTC. Protein product: CASSLAVGNTGAQYF. The whole variable domain, remainder taken from reference TRBV5-1 and TRBJ2-5, is KAGVTQTPRYLIKTRGQQVTLSCSPISGHRSVSWYQQTPGQGLQFLFEYFSETQRNKGNFPGRFSGRQFSNSRSEMNVSTLELGDSALYLCASSLAVGNTGAQYFGPGTRLLVL.

This chain uses TRBV6-6 with TRBJ1-1; the D gene is possibly TRBD1 (5 bases). CDR1 MNHNY and CDR2 SVGAGI come from the germline V gene (reference sequence). The CDR3 loop spans 16 amino acids. Deletions cut 0 bases from V and 9 bases from J, with 20 bases between. CDR3 coding DNA: TGTGCCAGCAGTTACTCGACGGCAGGCAGGGCTATTAAAGCTTTCTTT. Its protein is CASSYSTAGRAIKAFF.

V is TRBV10-3 and J is TRBJ2-5; D may be TRBD1 (6 bases). This CDR3 comprises 13 residues. CDR1 is ENHRY, CDR2 SYGVKD, per germline. V gave up 6 bases and J gave up 1 base, with 9 bases separating them. CDR3 protein: CAIRPTGQETQYF. CDR3 nucleotides: TGTGCCATCAGACCGACAGGCCAAGAGACCCAGTACTTC.

The V and J genes are TRBV27 and TRBJ2-2; 9 nucleotides line up with TRBD1. Germline CDR1 and CDR2: MNHEY and SMNVEV (reference sequence). The J segment lost 5 bases and the V segment lost 4 bases, leaving 2 bases of the junction unmatched. The CDR3 is 14 amino acids. CDR3 nucleotides: TGTGCCAGCAGTTATGGACAGGGGACCGGGGAGCTGTTTTTT. Its protein is CASSYGQGTGELFF.

J is TRBJ1-5 and V is TRBV6-6, with D maybe TRBD1 (6 bases). Germline V CDR1 and CDR2: MNHNY, SVGAGI (reference sequence). Trimming left V 2 bases short and J 3 bases short, with 8 bases between. This CDR3 has 14 amino acids. The CDR3 bases are TGTGCCAGCAGTTACGGGGACATCAATCAGCCCCAGCATTTT. This translates into CASSYGDINQPQHF.